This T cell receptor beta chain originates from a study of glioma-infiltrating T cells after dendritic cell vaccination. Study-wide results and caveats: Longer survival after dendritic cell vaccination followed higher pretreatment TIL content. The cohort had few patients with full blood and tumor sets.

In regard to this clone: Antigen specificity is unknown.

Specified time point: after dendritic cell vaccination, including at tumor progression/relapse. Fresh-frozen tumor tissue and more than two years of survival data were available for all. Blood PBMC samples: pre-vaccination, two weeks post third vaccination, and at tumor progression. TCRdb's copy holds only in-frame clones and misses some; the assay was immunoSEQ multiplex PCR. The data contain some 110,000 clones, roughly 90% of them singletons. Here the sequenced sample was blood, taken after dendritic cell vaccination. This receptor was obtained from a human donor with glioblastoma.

As DNA, the CDR3 is TGTGCCAGCAGCGTGAGCCGTGTGGAGACCCAGTACTTC. Its protein is CASSVSRVETQYF. The J gene is TRBJ2-5, the V gene TRBV7-6; D not resolved. This CDR3 region has 13 residues. Trimming took off 5 bases at V and 5 bases at J, with 12 bases between the two ends. Germline CDR1 is SGHVS and CDR2 is FNYEAQ.